This T cell receptor beta chain came from a study of T cells after yellow fever vaccination. Each CDR3 protein gets one entry after TCRdb re-called the 5' RACE reads with MiXCR. The sample has about 85,000 distinct CDR3 sequences, about 14% seen once. Study-level findings and limits: Clones that expanded after primary vaccination mostly reappeared after the booster (approximately 96% CD4, 80% to 90% CD8).

There are many counts of this clonotype. CDR1 and CDR2 from the germline V gene are SQVTM and ANQGSEA. This CDR3 spans 15 amino acids. Trimming shortened V by 3 bases and J by 3 bases, and 18 bases separated the two germline ends. Material: CD8+ T cells not binding an NS4B(214-222) dextramer, sorted from PBMCs, obtained about 21 days after the first yellow fever vaccination. The rearrangement joins TRBV29-1 to TRBJ2-7; maybe TRBD2 (7 bases). This receptor was identified in a man aged 18 to 30 who received the YFV17D yellow fever vaccine. The CDR3, as DNA: TGCAGCGTTGACGGGGAGGAAGGGGGGGACTACGAGCAGTACTTC. It codes for CSVDGEEGGDYEQYF.